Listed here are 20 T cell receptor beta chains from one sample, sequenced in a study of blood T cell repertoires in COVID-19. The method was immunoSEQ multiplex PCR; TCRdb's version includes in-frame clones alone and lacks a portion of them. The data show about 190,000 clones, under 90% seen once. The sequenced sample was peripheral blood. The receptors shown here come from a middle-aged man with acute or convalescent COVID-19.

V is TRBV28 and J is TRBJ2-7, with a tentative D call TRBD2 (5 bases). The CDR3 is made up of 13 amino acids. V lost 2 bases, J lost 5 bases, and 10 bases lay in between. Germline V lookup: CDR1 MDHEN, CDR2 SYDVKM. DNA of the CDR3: TGTGCCAGCAGTTTACTAGCTCCCCACGAGCAGTACTTC. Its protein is CASSLLAPHEQYF.

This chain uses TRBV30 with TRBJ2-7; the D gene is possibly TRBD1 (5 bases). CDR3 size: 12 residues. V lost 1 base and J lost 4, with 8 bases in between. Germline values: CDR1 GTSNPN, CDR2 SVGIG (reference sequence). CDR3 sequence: CAWSGTQYEQYF. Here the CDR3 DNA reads TGTGCCTGGAGTGGGACACAATACGAGCAGTACTTC.

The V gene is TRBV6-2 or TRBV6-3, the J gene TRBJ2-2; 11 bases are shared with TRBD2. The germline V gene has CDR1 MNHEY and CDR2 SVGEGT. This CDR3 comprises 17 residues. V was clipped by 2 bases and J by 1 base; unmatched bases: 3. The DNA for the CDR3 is TGTGCCAGCAGTTACGGCCTAGCGGGGGGGAACACCGGGGAGCTGTTTTTT. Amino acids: CASSYGLAGGNTGELFF.

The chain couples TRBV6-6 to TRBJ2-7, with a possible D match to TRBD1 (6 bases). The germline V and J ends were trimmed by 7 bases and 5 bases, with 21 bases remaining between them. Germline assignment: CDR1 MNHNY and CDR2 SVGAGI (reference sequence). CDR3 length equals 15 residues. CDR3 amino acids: CASTTGDVRGNEQYF. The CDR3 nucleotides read TGTGCCAGCACGACAGGCGATGTTAGGGGCAACGAGCAGTACTTC.

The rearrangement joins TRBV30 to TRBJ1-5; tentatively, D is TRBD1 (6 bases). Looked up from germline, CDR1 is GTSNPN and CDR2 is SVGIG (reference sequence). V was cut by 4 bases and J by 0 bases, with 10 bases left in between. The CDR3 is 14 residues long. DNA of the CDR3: TGTGCCTGGAATGACAGGCATAGCAATCAGCCCCAGCATTTT. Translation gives CAWNDRHSNQPQHF.

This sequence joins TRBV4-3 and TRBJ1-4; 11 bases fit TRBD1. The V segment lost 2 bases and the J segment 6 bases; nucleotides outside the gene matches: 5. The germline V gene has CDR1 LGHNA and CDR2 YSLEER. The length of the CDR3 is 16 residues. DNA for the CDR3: TGCGCCAGCAGCCAACTTAGGACAGGGGGCTATGAAAAACTGTTTTTT. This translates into CASSQLRTGGYEKLFF.

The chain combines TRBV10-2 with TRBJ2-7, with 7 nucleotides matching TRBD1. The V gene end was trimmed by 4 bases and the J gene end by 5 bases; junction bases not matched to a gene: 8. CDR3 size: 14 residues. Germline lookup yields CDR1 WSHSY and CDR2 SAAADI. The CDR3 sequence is CASSGHGTGDEQYF. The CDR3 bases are TGCGCCAGCAGTGGCCACGGCACAGGGGACGAGCAGTACTTC.

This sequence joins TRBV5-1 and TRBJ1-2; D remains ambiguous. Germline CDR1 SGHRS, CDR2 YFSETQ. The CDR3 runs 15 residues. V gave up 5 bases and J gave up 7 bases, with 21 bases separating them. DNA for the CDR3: TGCGCCAGCAGTTTACAAAATCCCGGCACGGGTGGCTACACCTTC. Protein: CASSLQNPGTGGYTF.

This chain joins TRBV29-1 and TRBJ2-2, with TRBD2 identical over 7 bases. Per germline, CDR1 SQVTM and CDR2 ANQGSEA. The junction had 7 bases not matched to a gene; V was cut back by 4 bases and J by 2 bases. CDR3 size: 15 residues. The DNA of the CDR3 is TGCAGCGTTGTTTCCGGGAGGCATAACACCGGGGAGCTGTTTTTT. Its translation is CSVVSGRHNTGELFF.

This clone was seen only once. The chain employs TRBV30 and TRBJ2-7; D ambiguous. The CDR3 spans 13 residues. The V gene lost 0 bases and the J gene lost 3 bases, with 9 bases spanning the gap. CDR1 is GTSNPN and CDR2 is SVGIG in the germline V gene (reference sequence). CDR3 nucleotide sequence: TGTGCCTGGAGTGTAATGCCCGGCTACGAGCAGTACTTC. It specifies CAWSVMPGYEQYF. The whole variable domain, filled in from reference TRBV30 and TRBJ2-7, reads SQTIHQWPATLVQPVGSPLSLECTVEGTSNPNLYWYRQAAGRGLQLLFYSVGIGQISSEVPQNLSASRPQDRQFILSSKKLLLSDSGFYLCAWSVMPGYEQYFGPGTRLTVT.

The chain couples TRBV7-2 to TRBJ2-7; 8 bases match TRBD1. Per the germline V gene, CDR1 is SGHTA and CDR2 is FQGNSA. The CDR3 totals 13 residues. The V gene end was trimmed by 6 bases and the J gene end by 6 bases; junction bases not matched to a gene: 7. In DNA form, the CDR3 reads TGTGCCAGCAGGACGACAGGGGAAGGCGAGCAGTACTTC. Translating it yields CASRTTGEGEQYF.

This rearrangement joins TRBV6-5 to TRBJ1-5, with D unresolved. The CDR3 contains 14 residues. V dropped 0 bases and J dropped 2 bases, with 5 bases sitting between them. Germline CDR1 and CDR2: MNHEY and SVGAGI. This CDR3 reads CASSYSRRNQPQHF. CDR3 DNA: TGTGCCAGCAGTTACTCGAGGCGCAATCAGCCCCAGCATTTT.

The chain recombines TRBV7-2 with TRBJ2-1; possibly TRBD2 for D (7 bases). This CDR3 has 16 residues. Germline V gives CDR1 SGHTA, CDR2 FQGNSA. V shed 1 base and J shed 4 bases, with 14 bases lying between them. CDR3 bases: TGTGCCAGCAGCTTAGTCTGGGGGGGGGCATACAATGAGCAGTTCTTC. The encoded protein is CASSLVWGGAYNEQFF.

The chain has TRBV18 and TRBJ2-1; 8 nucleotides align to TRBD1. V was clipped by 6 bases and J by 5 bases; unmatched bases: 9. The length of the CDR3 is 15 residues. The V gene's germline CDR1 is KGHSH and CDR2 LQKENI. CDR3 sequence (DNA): TGTGCCAGCTCCCCTCCCGGGACAGGAGACAATGAGCAGTTCTTC. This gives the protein CASSPPGTGDNEQFF.

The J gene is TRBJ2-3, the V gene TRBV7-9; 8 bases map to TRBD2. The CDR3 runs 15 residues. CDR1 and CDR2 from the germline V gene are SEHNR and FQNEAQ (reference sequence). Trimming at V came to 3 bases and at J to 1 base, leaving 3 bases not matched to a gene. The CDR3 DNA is TGTGCCAGCAGCTTGGCGACTAGCGGCACAGATACGCAGTATTTT. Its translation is CASSLATSGTDTQYF.

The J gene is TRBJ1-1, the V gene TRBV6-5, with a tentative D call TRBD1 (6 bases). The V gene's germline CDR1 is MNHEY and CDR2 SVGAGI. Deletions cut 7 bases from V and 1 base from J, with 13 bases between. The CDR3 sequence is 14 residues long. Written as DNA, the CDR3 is TGTGCCAGCAAAACAGGGTGGGAGAACACTGAAGCTTTCTTT. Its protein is CASKTGWENTEAFF.

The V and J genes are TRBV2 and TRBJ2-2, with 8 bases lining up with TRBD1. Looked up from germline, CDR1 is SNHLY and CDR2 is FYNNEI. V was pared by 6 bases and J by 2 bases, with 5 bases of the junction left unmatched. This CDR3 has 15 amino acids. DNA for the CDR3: TGTGCCAGCAGCAGAGGACAGGGCAACACCGGGGAGCTGTTTTTT. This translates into CASSRGQGNTGELFF. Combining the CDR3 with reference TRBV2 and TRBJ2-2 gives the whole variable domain EPEVTQTPSHQVTQMGQEVILRCVPISNHLYFYWYRQILGQKVEFLVSFYNNEISEKSEIFDDQFSVERPDGSNFTLKIRSTKLEDSAMYFCASSRGQGNTGELFFGEGSRLTVL.

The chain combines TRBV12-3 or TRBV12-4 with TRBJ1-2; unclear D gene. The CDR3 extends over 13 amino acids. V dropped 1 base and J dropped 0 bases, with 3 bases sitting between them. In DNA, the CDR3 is TGTGCCAGCAGTTTAGACACTAACTATGGCTACACCTTC. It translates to CASSLDTNYGYTF.

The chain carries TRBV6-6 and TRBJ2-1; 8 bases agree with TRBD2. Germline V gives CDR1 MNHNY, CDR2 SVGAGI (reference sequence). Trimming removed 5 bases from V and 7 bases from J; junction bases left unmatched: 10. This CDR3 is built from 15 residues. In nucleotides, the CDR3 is TGTGCCAGCAGTCCGGGGGGGCGACCAGAGAATGAGCAGTTCTTC. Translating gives CASSPGGRPENEQFF.

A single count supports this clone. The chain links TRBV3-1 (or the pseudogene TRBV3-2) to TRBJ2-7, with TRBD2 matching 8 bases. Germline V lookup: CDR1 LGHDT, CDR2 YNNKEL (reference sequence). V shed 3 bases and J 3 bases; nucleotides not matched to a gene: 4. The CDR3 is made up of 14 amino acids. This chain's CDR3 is CASSQSGGVYEQYF. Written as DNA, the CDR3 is TGTGCCAGCAGCCAGAGCGGGGGCGTCTACGAGCAGTACTTC.